The 11 T cell receptor beta chains below come from one sample, sequenced in a study of blood T cell repertoires in COVID-19. Libraries were prepared by immunoSEQ multiplex PCR; TCRdb keeps only in-frame clonotypes and omits some of them. Of roughly 290,000 clones listed, 75% to 90% were seen once; the top ten hold approximately 12%. Sequenced input: peripheral blood. The receptors here all came from a woman aged 55-69 years with acute or convalescent COVID-19.

CDR3 in DNA: TGTGCCAGCAGCGTAGCGGGGGGTTGGACAGATACGCAGTATTTT. As protein: CASSVAGGWTDTQYF. The chain couples TRBV5-6 to TRBJ2-3; 10 bases align to TRBD2. The CDR3 loop spans 15 amino acids. Germline CDR1 is SGHDT and CDR2 is YYEEEE. V was clipped by 4 bases and J by 3 bases; unmatched bases: 5.

V gene TRBV18 combines with J gene TRBJ2-5; 8 bases fit TRBD2. The ends lost 1 base at V and 5 bases at J; junction bases unmatched: 9. Germline assignment: CDR1 KGHSH and CDR2 LQKENI. The CDR3 consists of 16 residues. The CDR3 bases are TGTGCCAGCTCACCACAGGACGGGAGGGCCGGGGAGACCCAGTACTTC. Protein product: CASSPQDGRAGETQYF.

The chain has TRBV5-4 and TRBJ2-1; D may be TRBD2 (6 bases). Germline-derived CDR1 and CDR2 are SGHNT and YYREEE (reference sequence). V lost 0 bases and J lost 10, with 14 bases in between. The CDR3 consists of 14 residues. For the CDR3, the DNA is TGTGCCAGCAGCTTGGGTGGGAGGAGAGGCGAGCAGTTCTTC. Its translation is CASSLGGRRGEQFF.

The chain has TRBV9 and TRBJ2-1, with TRBD1 identical over 11 bases. Germline V gene sequence: CDR1 SGDLS, CDR2 YYNGEE. V trimming: 0 bases; J trimming: 8 bases; junction bases outside the gene matches: 7. The CDR3 is 16 residues long. CDR3 sequence reads: CASSVGRDRGSDEQFF. CDR3 bases: TGTGCCAGCAGCGTAGGTAGGGACAGGGGGTCGGATGAGCAGTTCTTC.

The J gene is TRBJ2-2, the V gene TRBV6-4, with unresolved D. The CDR3 consists of 13 residues. Germline V CDR1 and CDR2: MRHNA, SNTAGT. V lost 6 bases to trimming and J lost 4 bases, with 9 bases between them. In DNA, the CDR3 is TGTGCCAGCAGACTGACGGGCACCGGGGAGCTGTTTTTT. It yields the protein CASRLTGTGELFF.

The chain carries TRBV9 and TRBJ2-7; 7 bases match TRBD1. Germline V gene sequence: CDR1 SGDLS, CDR2 YYNGEE. The CDR3 has 15 amino acids. After removal of 0 bases from V and 1 base from J, the junction contained 4 bases not matched to a gene. CDR3 nucleotide sequence: TGTGCCAGCAGCGTAGGACAGGGTTTGTCCTACGAGCAGTACTTC. The encoded protein is CASSVGQGLSYEQYF.

V and J are TRBV4-3 and TRBJ2-1; 7 nucleotides line up with TRBD2. From germline, CDR1 is LGHNA and CDR2 YSLEER. The CDR3 sequence is 18 residues long. The trim removed 4 bases at V and 2 bases at J, leaving 14 bases unmatched. The CDR3 here is CASSLSGGGAGTYNEQFF. DNA for the CDR3: TGCGCCAGCAGCCTCTCTGGGGGAGGAGCGGGGACCTACAATGAGCAGTTCTTC.

The genes are TRBV9 and TRBJ2-7; 7 nucleotides agree with TRBD1. CDR3 size: 12 residues. The junction had 3 bases not matched to a gene; V was cut back by 4 bases and J by 5 bases. CDR1 is SGDLS and CDR2 is YYNGEE in the germline V gene. CDR3 region: CASSPRGHEQYF. Here the CDR3 DNA reads TGTGCCAGCAGCCCAAGGGGGCACGAGCAGTACTTC.

The chain joins TRBV7-3 to TRBJ2-1, with D possibly being TRBD1 (5 bases). V was pared by 3 bases and J by 0 bases, with 12 bases between. Germline V gene sequence: CDR1 SGHTA, CDR2 FQGTGA. The CDR3 has 16 amino acids. This CDR3 reads CASSFLTDRSYNEQFF. The CDR3 DNA is TGTGCCAGCAGCTTCTTGACAGACCGCTCCTACAATGAGCAGTTCTTC. The full variable domain, with the rest looked up from reference TRBV7-3 and TRBJ2-1, is GAGVSQTPSNKVTEKGKYVELRCDPISGHTALYWYRQSLGQGPEFLIYFQGTGAADDSGLPNDRFFAVRPEGSVSTLKIQRTERGDSAVYLCASSFLTDRSYNEQFFGPGTRLTVL.

This rearrangement joins TRBV9 to TRBJ1-1, with TRBD1 matching over 8 bases. V was pared by 3 bases and J by 3 bases, with 4 bases of the junction left unmatched. Germline CDR1 reads SGDLS; CDR2 reads YYNGEE. This CDR3 is 14 amino acids long. The DNA of the CDR3 is TGTGCCAGCAGCGGGACAGGGTCGCACACTGAAGCTTTCTTT. Its protein product is CASSGTGSHTEAFF. Full variable domain (outside the CDR3, taken from reference TRBV9 and TRBJ1-1): DSGVTQTPKHLITATGQRVTLRCSPRSGDLSVYWYQQSLDQGLQFLIQYYNGEERAKGNILERFSAQQFPDLHSELNLSSLELGDSALYFCASSGTGSHTEAFFGQGTRLTVV.

In this sample, this clone turned up a few times. The chain joins TRBV11-2 to TRBJ1-3; D is undetermined. Trimming removed 0 bases at V and 0 bases at J, with 3 bases between. CDR1 and CDR2 from the germline V gene are SGHAT and FQNNGV. This CDR3 comprises 14 residues. The CDR3 coding sequence is TGTGCCAGCAGCTTAGACAGCTCTGGAAACACCATATATTTT. Protein sequence: CASSLDSSGNTIYF.